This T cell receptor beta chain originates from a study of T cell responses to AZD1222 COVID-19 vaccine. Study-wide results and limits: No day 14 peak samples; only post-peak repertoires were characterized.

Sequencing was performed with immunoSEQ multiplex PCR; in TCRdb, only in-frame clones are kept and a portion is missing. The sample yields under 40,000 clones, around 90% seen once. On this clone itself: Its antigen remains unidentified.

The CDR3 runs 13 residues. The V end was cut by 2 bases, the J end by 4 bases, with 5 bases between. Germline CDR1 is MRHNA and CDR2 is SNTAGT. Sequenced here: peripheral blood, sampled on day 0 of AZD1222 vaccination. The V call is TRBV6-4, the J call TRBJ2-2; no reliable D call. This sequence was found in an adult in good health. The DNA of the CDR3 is TGTGCCAGCAGTGACGGGTCCACCGGGGAGCTGTTTTTT. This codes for CASSDGSTGELFF.